This passage covers 24 T cell receptor beta chains from one sample sequenced in a study of blood T cell repertoires in COVID-19. Sequencing used immunoSEQ multiplex PCR; TCRdb keeps in-frame clones, though not all of them. The table records approximately 160,000 clones, approximately 85% of them present only once. Sequenced material: peripheral blood. Receptor source: a man in his sixties who had recovered from COVID-19.

J is TRBJ2-3 and V is TRBV7-2; perhaps TRBD1 as D (6 bases). The V gene lost 6 bases and the J gene lost 9 bases, with 16 bases spanning the gap. The CDR3 is 13 residues long. Germline V gene sequence: CDR1 SGHTA, CDR2 FQGNSA. The CDR3 nucleotides are TGTGCCAGCAGATCCCGGACAGCACCCACGCAGTATTTT. This sequence encodes CASRSRTAPTQYF.

The gene calls are TRBV7-6 and TRBJ2-1; D is possibly TRBD1 (6 bases). Germline V gene lookup returns CDR1 SGHVS and CDR2 FNYEAQ. The CDR3 loop spans 13 amino acids. Deletions cut 7 bases from V and 7 bases from J, with 14 bases between. The CDR3 is CASMRLRGNEQFF. The CDR3 bases are TGTGCCAGCATGAGGCTAAGGGGGAATGAGCAGTTCTTC.

The CDR3 bases are TGTGCCAGCAGCTTAACAGGGGTTAACACCGGGGAGCTGTTTTTT. Its protein is CASSLTGVNTGELFF. The chain is built from TRBV11-3 and TRBJ2-2, with 7 bases matching TRBD1. The length of the CDR3 is 15 residues. J lost 2 bases, V lost 2 bases, and 2 bases had no gene match. Germline loops: CDR1 SGHNT, CDR2 YENEEA.

This chain joins TRBV4-3 and TRBJ2-1, with TRBD2 matching over 7 bases. V lost 4 bases to trimming and J lost 5 bases; unmatched junction nucleotides: 8. The CDR3 contains 15 residues. Germline loops: CDR1 LGHNA, CDR2 YSLEER. CDR3 DNA: TGCGCCAGCAGCCTTGGGGGGGGGACCCACAATGAGCAGTTCTTC. This codes for CASSLGGGTHNEQFF.

The chain recombines TRBV6-5 with TRBJ2-7; 8 positions match TRBD1. The length of the CDR3 is 14 residues. Germline V gene sequence: CDR1 MNHEY, CDR2 SVGAGI. V was clipped by 4 bases and J by 3 bases; unmatched bases: 5. For the CDR3, the DNA is TGTGCCAGCAGTTCGTTGGGACAGGACTACGAGCAGTACTTC. It yields the protein CASSSLGQDYEQYF.

In regard to this clone: The sample has other DNA sequences that encode this CDR3 too. The V and J genes are TRBV4-3 and TRBJ1-5; TRBD1 aligns across 7 bases. CDR3 length equals 14 residues. V lost 0 bases and J lost 10; bases outside the gene matches: 6. CDR1 is LGHNA, CDR2 YSLEER, per germline. The CDR3 DNA reads TGCGCCAGCAGCCAAGATGGGCAGGGGGGACCCCAGCATTTT. Its translation is CASSQDGQGGPQHF.

V gene TRBV11-1 combines with J gene TRBJ1-6; 10 positions match TRBD1. This CDR3 contains 16 residues. The V gene's germline CDR1 is SGHAT and CDR2 FQDESV (reference sequence). V dropped 6 bases and J dropped 11; count of bases not matched to a gene: 13. The CDR3 bases are TGTGCCAGCAGAGGAACCGGGACAGGGGATATGGCACCCCTCCACTTT. Protein product: CASRGTGTGDMAPLHF.

The gene calls are TRBV7-9 and TRBJ2-1, with TRBD1 matching over 9 bases. Per the germline V gene, CDR1 is SEHNR and CDR2 is FQNEAQ (reference sequence). V shed 8 bases, J shed 8 bases, and the junction held 10 bases outside the gene matches. The CDR3 totals 14 residues. The CDR3 region is CASPLGTGGDEQFF. The CDR3 region has the DNA TGTGCCAGCCCCTTAGGTACAGGGGGCGATGAGCAGTTCTTC.

J is TRBJ1-5 and V is TRBV5-6; TRBD1 aligns across 8 bases. The V and J ends lost 5 bases and 9 bases, in that order; junction bases with no gene match: 16. The CDR3 totals 16 residues. Germline CDR1 is SGHDT and CDR2 is YYEEEE. The CDR3 DNA reads as TGTGCCAGCAGTTGGAGCCGACAGGGGACCGATTGGCCCCAGCATTTT. Translating it yields CASSWSRQGTDWPQHF.

This chain connects TRBV5-1 to TRBJ2-2; TRBD1 matches at 7 bases. With V trimmed by 4 bases and J by 1 base, 7 bases remained unmatched. The germline CDR1 and CDR2 sequences are SGHRS and YFSETQ. The CDR3 runs to 16 residues. DNA of the CDR3: TGCGCCAGCAGCCCCGTCTGGACAGGGAACACCGGGGAGCTGTTTTTT. The encoded protein is CASSPVWTGNTGELFF.

V and J are TRBV3-1 (or the pseudogene TRBV3-2) and TRBJ2-6; D unclear. The length of the CDR3 is 14 residues. CDR1 is LGHDT and CDR2 is YNNKEL in the germline V gene (reference sequence). Trimming left V 4 bases short and J 2 bases short, with 6 bases between. The CDR3 reads CASSLSTGANVLTF. The CDR3 bases are TGTGCCAGCAGCCTGAGCACTGGGGCCAACGTCCTGACTTTC.

The gene calls are TRBV7-8 and TRBJ1-1, with D possibly TRBD1 on 5 matching bases. Germline-derived CDR1 and CDR2 are SGHVS and FQNEAQ. The V end lost 2 bases, the J end lost 8 bases, and 18 bases lay between the germline ends. The CDR3 is made up of 15 amino acids. Here the CDR3 DNA reads TGTGCCAGCAGCTTATCGGGGACTACCTTAATCGAAGCTTTCTTT. As protein: CASSLSGTTLIEAFF.

This clone was recorded only once. This rearrangement joins TRBV7-2 to TRBJ2-3; perhaps TRBD1 as D (5 bases). The CDR3 covers 14 residues. Germline CDR1 is SGHTA and CDR2 is FQGNSA. Trimming removed 3 bases from V and 2 bases from J, with 9 bases in between. CDR3 coding DNA: TGTGCCAGCAGCTTGGGGCGGATCACAGATACGCAGTATTTT. It encodes CASSLGRITDTQYF.

The chain joins TRBV9 to TRBJ2-2; 9 bases align to TRBD1. V lost 3 bases, J lost 5 bases, and 11 bases stayed unmatched. This CDR3 is built from 17 residues. Germline CDR1 SGDLS, CDR2 YYNGEE. The CDR3 DNA reads TGTGCCAGCAGCGAACGACCGGGACAGGGATTGACCGGGGAGCTGTTTTTT. Its translation: CASSERPGQGLTGELFF.

The V and J genes are TRBV5-1 and TRBJ2-3; no definite D call. Trimming took off 3 bases at V and 4 bases at J, with 6 bases between the two ends. This CDR3 is built from 12 residues. Germline lookup yields CDR1 SGHRS and CDR2 YFSETQ. The CDR3 DNA reads TGCGCCAGCAGCTCCGGAGCAGATACGCAGTATTTT. Translating gives CASSSGADTQYF.

This sequence joins TRBV7-2 and TRBJ2-3, with a possible D match to TRBD2 (5 bases). The V gene's germline CDR1 is SGHTA and CDR2 FQGNSA. CDR3 length: 14 amino acids. The ends were cut back, 2 bases at V and 0 bases at J, with 6 bases in the middle. This CDR3 reads CASSLRGSTDTQYF. CDR3 nucleotide sequence: TGTGCCAGCAGCTTAAGAGGGAGCACAGATACGCAGTATTTT. Combining the CDR3 with reference TRBV7-2 and TRBJ2-3 gives the whole variable domain GAGVSQSPSNKVTEKGKDVELRCDPISGHTALYWYRQSLGQGLEFLIYFQGNSAPDKSGLPSDRFSAERTGGSVSTLTIQRTQQEDSAVYLCASSLRGSTDTQYFGPGTRLTVL.

The V gene is TRBV2, the J gene TRBJ1-1; tentatively, D is TRBD1 (5 bases). Germline loops: CDR1 SNHLY, CDR2 FYNNEI. The CDR3 loop spans 14 amino acids. V was pared by 3 bases and J by 6 bases, with 14 bases between. This CDR3 is CASSDGQGNPEAFF. The CDR3 DNA follows: TGTGCCAGCAGTGATGGCCAGGGAAACCCTGAAGCTTTCTTT. Drawing the rest from reference TRBV2 and TRBJ1-1, the complete variable domain is EPEVTQTPSHQVTQMGQEVILRCVPISNHLYFYWYRQILGQKVEFLVSFYNNEISEKSEIFDDQFSVERPDGSNFTLKIRSTKLEDSAMYFCASSDGQGNPEAFFGQGTRLTVV.

The V gene is TRBV19, the J gene TRBJ1-2; tentatively, D is TRBD1 (5 bases). Deletions cut 5 bases from V and 1 base from J, with 8 bases between. This CDR3 has 13 residues. In germline, CDR1 is LNHDA, CDR2 SQIVND (reference sequence). Here the CDR3 DNA reads TGTGCCAGTAGTCTACAGGTTAACTATGGCTACACCTTC. Protein sequence: CASSLQVNYGYTF.

V usage is TRBV6-6 and J usage is TRBJ2-3, with TRBD2 matching 8 bases. The length of the CDR3 is 14 residues. The germline V gene has CDR1 MNHNY and CDR2 SVGAGI (reference sequence). With V trimmed by 4 bases and J by 4 bases, 4 bases remained unmatched. CDR3 DNA sequence: TGTGCCAGCAGTTCCGGGACTAGATCAGATACGCAGTATTTT. It codes for CASSSGTRSDTQYF.

The V gene is TRBV27, the J gene TRBJ2-7; D is perhaps TRBD1 (5 bases). Germline CDR1 and CDR2: MNHEY and SMNVEV (reference sequence). CDR3 size: 16 residues. V was clipped by 3 bases and J by 3 bases, with 18 bases between them. CDR3: CASSFGQGTALYEQYF. For the CDR3, the DNA is TGTGCCAGCAGTTTTGGGCAGGGTACAGCCCTCTACGAGCAGTACTTC.

This clone was counted a few times. CDR3 DNA sequence: TGTGCCAGCAGCCCCGGCCCCGGGGGGGGCTCCTACAATGAGCAGTTCTTC. This sequence encodes CASSPGPGGGSYNEQFF. This chain connects TRBV7-9 to TRBJ2-1, with TRBD2 identical over 8 bases. CDR1 is SEHNR and CDR2 is FQNEAQ in the germline V gene (reference sequence). With 5 bases clipped from V and 0 bases from J, the junction kept 9 bases outside the gene matches. This CDR3 region has 17 residues.

The chain uses TRBV5-1 and TRBJ1-2, with a weak D call TRBD1 (6 bases). Trimming shortened V by 3 bases and J by 4 bases, and 13 bases separated the two germline ends. The CDR3 runs to 14 residues. Germline V CDR1 and CDR2: SGHRS, YFSETQ. CDR3 DNA: TGCGCCAGCAGCTCGGCTACAGGGAGCTATGGCTACACCTTC. Protein: CASSSATGSYGYTF.

This chain joins TRBV10-3 and TRBJ2-2; D is unclear. Germline lookup yields CDR1 ENHRY and CDR2 SYGVKD. Trimming stripped 8 bases from V and 5 bases from J, with 9 bases between. There are 12 residues in the CDR3. In nucleotides, the CDR3 is TGTGCCATCCGAGCCGGGACCGGGGAGCTGTTTTTT. It specifies CAIRAGTGELFF.

The chain employs TRBV5-1 and TRBJ1-5; 8 bases are shared with TRBD1. CDR1 is SGHRS, CDR2 YFSETQ, per germline. Trimming took 0 bases from V and 7 from J; bases not matched to a gene: 6. The CDR3 runs to 15 residues. In DNA, the CDR3 is TGCGCCAGCAGCTTGGGGGGACAGGTTGGACAGCCCCAGCATTTT. Its translation is CASSLGGQVGQPQHF.